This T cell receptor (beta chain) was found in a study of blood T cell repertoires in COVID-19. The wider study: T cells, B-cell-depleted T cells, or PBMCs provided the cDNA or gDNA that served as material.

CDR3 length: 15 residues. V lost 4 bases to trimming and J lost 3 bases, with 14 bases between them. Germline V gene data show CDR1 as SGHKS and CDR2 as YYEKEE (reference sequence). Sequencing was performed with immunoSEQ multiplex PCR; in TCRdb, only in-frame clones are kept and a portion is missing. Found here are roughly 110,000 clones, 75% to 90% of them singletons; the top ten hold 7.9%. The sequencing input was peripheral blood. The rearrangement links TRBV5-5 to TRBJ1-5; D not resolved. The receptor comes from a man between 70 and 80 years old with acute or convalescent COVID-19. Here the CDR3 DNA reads TGTGCCAGCAGCCCCCTAGGACGGGACAATCAGCCCCAGCATTTT. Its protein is CASSPLGRDNQPQHF.